The sequence of this TCR beta chain was determined in a study of post-analysis software for immune sequencing data. Overall study findings and caveats: Controls significantly exceeded multiple sclerosis patients in normalized Chao1 diversity.

As to this clonotype: As yet, its antigen is unknown.

Unique molecular identifiers featured in each of the TCR beta cDNA libraries. TCRdb re-called the PCR reads with MiXCR, one entry per CDR3 protein. The table shows hundreds of thousands of distinct CDR3 sequences, with 25% to 30% occurring only once. This receptor was taken from a girl aged 5-17 years with multiple sclerosis. The sample was blood.

As DNA, the CDR3 is TGTGCCAGCAGTCTGCCCGGTGGATCAGGCGAGCAGTACTTC. It codes for CASSLPGGSGEQYF. The chain uses TRBV7-2 and TRBJ2-5; D not resolved. The J call may be faulty, since TRBJ2-7 better matches the DNA end. Germline lookup yields CDR1 SGHTA and CDR2 FQGNSA. The CDR3 spans 14 residues.